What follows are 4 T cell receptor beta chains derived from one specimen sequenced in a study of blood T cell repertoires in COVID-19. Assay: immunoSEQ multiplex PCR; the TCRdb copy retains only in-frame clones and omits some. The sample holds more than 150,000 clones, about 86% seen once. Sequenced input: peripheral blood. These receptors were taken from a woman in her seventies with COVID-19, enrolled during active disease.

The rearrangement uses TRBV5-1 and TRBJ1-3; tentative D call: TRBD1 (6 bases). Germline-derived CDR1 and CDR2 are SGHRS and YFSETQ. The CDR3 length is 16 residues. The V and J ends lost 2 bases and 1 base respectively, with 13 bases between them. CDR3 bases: TGCGCCAGCAGCTTCGGGGGGCAATCATCTGGAAACACCATATATTTT. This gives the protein CASSFGGQSSGNTIYF.

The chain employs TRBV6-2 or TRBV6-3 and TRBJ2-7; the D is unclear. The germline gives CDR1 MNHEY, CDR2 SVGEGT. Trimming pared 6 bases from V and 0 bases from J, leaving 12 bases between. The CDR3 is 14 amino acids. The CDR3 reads CASSRTVSSYEQYF. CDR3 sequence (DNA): TGTGCCAGCAGCCGAACAGTCAGCTCCTACGAGCAGTACTTC.

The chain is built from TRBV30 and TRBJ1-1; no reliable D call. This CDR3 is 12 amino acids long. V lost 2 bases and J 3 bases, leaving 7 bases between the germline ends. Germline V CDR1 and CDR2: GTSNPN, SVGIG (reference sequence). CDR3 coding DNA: TGTGCCTGGAGTCCGCGCCACACTGAAGCTTTCTTT. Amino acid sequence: CAWSPRHTEAFF.

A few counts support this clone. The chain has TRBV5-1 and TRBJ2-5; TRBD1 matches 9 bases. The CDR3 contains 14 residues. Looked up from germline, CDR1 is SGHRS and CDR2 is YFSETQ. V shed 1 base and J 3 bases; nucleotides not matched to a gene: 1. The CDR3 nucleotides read TGCGCCAGCAGCTTGAGGACAGGGGAAGAGACCCAGTACTTC. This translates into CASSLRTGEETQYF. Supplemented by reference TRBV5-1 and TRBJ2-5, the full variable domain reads KAGVTQTPRYLIKTRGQQVTLSCSPISGHRSVSWYQQTPGQGLQFLFEYFSETQRNKGNFPGRFSGRQFSNSRSEMNVSTLELGDSALYLCASSLRTGEETQYFGPGTRLLVL.